This TCR beta chain was captured by sequencing in a study of shared clonotypes between healthy human individuals. This clone was picked up one time. The germline V gene has CDR1 SGHNT and CDR2 YENEEA. This CDR3 region has 18 residues. With V trimmed by 0 bases and J by 1 base, 7 bases remained unmatched. Negatively enriched CD4+ T cells were divided by CD45RA into naive and memory. Every immunoSEQ plate was one replicate of a subset's evenly spread DNA. Authors' data handling: Junction-only sequences produced by ImmunoSEQ had no quality scores, so filtering differed. Clones were sequenced by immunoSEQ multiplex PCR, and TCRdb holds only the in-frame ones, with some missing. The V and J calls and the clone size are those of that table, but D and trimming were determined from the DNA. Of roughly 640,000 clones detected, about 97% appear once; the ten largest clones hold approximately 0.057%.

Sequencing used naive CD4+ T cells sorted from blood. Subset meaning: CD45RA+ positively selected. V and J are TRBV11-3 and TRBJ2-1; 9 bases line up with TRBD2. The TCR was taken from a woman aged 25-40 years in good health. The CDR3 bases are TGTGCCAGCAGCTTAGAAGCGGGAGGCACAAAATCCTACAATGAGCAGTTCTTC. Protein: CASSLEAGGTKSYNEQFF. The entire variable domain, with the rest obtained from reference TRBV11-3 and TRBJ2-1, is as follows: EAGVVQSPRYKIIEKKQPVAFWCNPISGHNTLYWYLQNLGQGPELLIRYENEEAVDDSQLPKDRFSAERLKGVDSTLKIQPAELGDSAVYLCASSLEAGGTKSYNEQFFGPGTRLTVL.